The 27 T cell receptor beta chains below come from one sample, sequenced in a study of OX40 agonist ivuxolimab in advanced cancers. TCRdb's copy holds only in-frame clones and misses some; the assay was immunoSEQ multiplex PCR. Among roughly 100,000 clones listed, approximately 90% were seen once. The sample in question was CD4+ or CD8+ T cells sorted from blood, obtained in a trial of the OX40 agonist ivuxolimab. These receptors originate from an adult with an advanced solid tumor such as melanoma, head and neck, liver or kidney cancer.

The V and J genes are TRBV28 and TRBJ2-7, with D maybe TRBD1 (6 bases). The V gene's germline CDR1 is MDHEN and CDR2 SYDVKM. V was clipped by 3 bases and J by 3 bases, with 9 bases between them. The CDR3 is 13 residues long. The CDR3 coding sequence is TGTGCCAGCAGTTTGGCGACAGGCTACGAGCAGTACTTC. This translates into CASSLATGYEQYF.

This chain uses TRBV28 with TRBJ1-3, with D maybe TRBD1 (5 bases). This CDR3 region has 14 residues. Germline V CDR1 and CDR2: MDHEN, SYDVKM. Trimming removed 8 bases at V and 0 bases at J, with 11 bases between. The CDR3 DNA follows: TGTGCCAGCTGGGACTCCTCCTCTGGAAACACCATATATTTT. Encoded protein: CASWDSSSGNTIYF.

This clone was found a few times. The chain combines TRBV7-9 with TRBJ1-6; D is uncertain. Germline CDR1 is SEHNR and CDR2 is FQNEAQ (reference sequence). The CDR3 loop spans 13 amino acids. V was clipped by 4 bases and J by 9 bases, with 10 bases between them. In DNA form, the CDR3 reads TGTGCCAGCAGCTACAGTCTCGGTTCACCCCTCCACTTT. This gives the protein CASSYSLGSPLHF.

The gene calls are TRBV5-1 and TRBJ2-1; TRBD1 or TRBD2 may be the D gene (7 bases each). V was pared by 5 bases and J by 1 base, with 19 bases between. The germline V gene has CDR1 SGHRS and CDR2 YFSETQ. This CDR3 is 17 amino acids long. The CDR3 nucleotides are TGCGCCAGCAGTTTACGTCCAGGGGGGGCTTCCTACAATGAGCAGTTCTTC. It specifies CASSLRPGGASYNEQFF.

The genes are TRBV9 and TRBJ2-4; unclear D gene. The germline CDR1 and CDR2 sequences are SGDLS and YYNGEE. This CDR3 is built from 14 residues. V was trimmed by 4 bases and J by 9 bases, leaving 17 bases between them. The CDR3 DNA reads as TGTGCCAGCAGCCCCCGTGTGCTCACGGGCATTCAGTACTTC. Amino acid sequence: CASSPRVLTGIQYF.

The rearrangement uses TRBV30 and TRBJ1-3; the D gene is possibly TRBD1 (5 bases). CDR3 size: 15 residues. The germline V gene encodes CDR1 GTSNPN and CDR2 SVGIG (reference sequence). The V and J ends lost 8 bases and 4 bases respectively, with 21 bases between them. The CDR3 sequence: CAGGRGGGAGNTIYF. CDR3 coding DNA: TGTGCCGGAGGAAGGGGAGGAGGAGCGGGAAACACCATATATTTT.

The genes are TRBV30 and TRBJ1-5, with unresolved D. Germline V gene data show CDR1 as GTSNPN and CDR2 as SVGIG (reference sequence). The V end was cut by 3 bases, the J end by 3 bases, with 9 bases between. The CDR3 loop spans 13 amino acids. The DNA for the CDR3 is TGTGCCTGGAGGGGAGGGCTCAATCAGCCCCAGCATTTT. Its protein product is CAWRGGLNQPQHF.

The chain links TRBV6-6 to TRBJ1-6; D uncertain. Germline CDR1 and CDR2: MNHNY and SVGAGI (reference sequence). V lost 4 bases to trimming and J lost 3 bases, with 10 bases between them. This CDR3 is 15 amino acids long. The CDR3 spells CASSSEPFYNSPLHF. CDR3 nucleotides: TGTGCCAGCAGTTCAGAGCCGTTCTATAATTCACCCCTCCACTTT.

This chain links TRBV6-5 with TRBJ2-7; 9 bases map to TRBD1. V was clipped by 2 bases and J by 6 bases; unmatched bases: 8. CDR1 is MNHEY, CDR2 SVGAGI, per germline. The CDR3 contains 15 residues. The CDR3 DNA sequence: TGTGCCAGCAGTTACCAGGGACAGGGACTTTCCGAGCAGTACTTC. This translates into CASSYQGQGLSEQYF.

The chain has TRBV7-9 and TRBJ1-1, with D maybe TRBD1 (5 bases). V was cut by 5 bases and J by 1 base, with 14 bases left in between. The CDR3 length is 15 residues. CDR1 SEHNR and CDR2 FQNEAQ come from the germline V gene (reference sequence). The CDR3 is CASSRQRGPNTEAFF. Here the CDR3 DNA reads TGTGCCAGCAGCCGACAGCGCGGTCCGAACACTGAAGCTTTCTTT. The full variable domain, with the rest looked up from reference TRBV7-9 and TRBJ1-1, is DTGVSQNPRHKITKRGQNVTFRCDPISEHNRLYWYRQTLGQGPEFLTYFQNEAQLEKSRLLSDRFSAERPKGSFSTLEIQRTEQGDSAMYLCASSRQRGPNTEAFFGQGTRLTVV.

The CDR3 DNA is TGTGCCAGCAGCTTAGGGGCTAGCGGGGGGGCCAATGAGCAGTTCTTC. Translated, it gives CASSLGASGGANEQFF. This chain uses TRBV7-8 with TRBJ2-1, with TRBD2 identical over 12 bases. The V gene's germline CDR1 is SGHVS and CDR2 FQNEAQ. The CDR3 length is 16 residues. The V and J ends lost 1 base and 6 bases, in that order; junction bases with no gene match: 4.

The chain recombines TRBV7-2 with TRBJ1-6; D call uncertain. V dropped 1 base and J dropped 7 bases, with 23 bases sitting between them. The CDR3 consists of 19 residues. Per germline, CDR1 SGHTA and CDR2 FQGNSA. CDR3: CASSLEPMWKAMINSPLHF. The CDR3 DNA reads TGTGCCAGCAGCTTAGAACCGATGTGGAAGGCCATGATCAATTCACCCCTCCACTTT.

The chain joins TRBV7-3 to TRBJ2-2; TRBD1 matches at 9 bases. The germline gives CDR1 SGHTA, CDR2 FQGTGA. Germline trimming cut 5 bases from V and 0 bases from J; bases unmatched to any gene: 4. CDR3 length: 16 residues. In nucleotides, the CDR3 is TGTGCCAGCAGCAAGGACAGGGGCCCGAACACCGGGGAGCTGTTTTTT. Encoded protein: CASSKDRGPNTGELFF.

The V gene is TRBV9, the J gene TRBJ2-2; D unresolved. The CDR3 spans 13 residues. The germline CDR1 and CDR2 sequences are SGDLS and YYNGEE. Trimming left V 1 base short and J 7 bases short, with 8 bases between. CDR3 bases: TGTGCCAGCAGCGTAAGCCTGGGCGGGGAGCTGTTTTTT. Amino acid sequence: CASSVSLGGELFF.

V is TRBV12-5 and J is TRBJ1-5; D unclear. Trimming cost V 3 bases and J 9 bases, with 12 bases left between them. The CDR3 sequence is 13 residues long. Germline V gene data show CDR1 as LGHNT and CDR2 as FRNRAP. CDR3 amino acids: CASGFILIGPQHF. In DNA, the CDR3 is TGTGCTAGTGGTTTTATCCTCATCGGGCCCCAGCATTTT.

The gene calls are TRBV6-5 and TRBJ2-7; D might be TRBD1 (7 bases). V was clipped by 6 bases and J by 7 bases, with 22 bases between them. Per germline, CDR1 MNHEY and CDR2 SVGAGI. The CDR3 sequence is 15 residues long. CDR3 loop: CASRLLAGGHGEQYF. CDR3 DNA: TGTGCCAGCAGATTACTCGCAGGGGGGCACGGGGAGCAGTACTTC.

The chain uses TRBV9 and TRBJ2-3, with a tentative D call TRBD2 (6 bases). The length of the CDR3 is 16 residues. The V and J ends lost 0 bases and 2 bases respectively, with 13 bases between them. Germline V gene lookup returns CDR1 SGDLS and CDR2 YYNGEE. In DNA form, the CDR3 reads TGTGCCAGCAGCGTAGTGGCGAGCGGGTCCACAGATACGCAGTATTTT. Translating it yields CASSVVASGSTDTQYF.

The chain links TRBV19 to TRBJ1-1; D might be TRBD1 (6 bases). Germline values: CDR1 LNHDA, CDR2 SQIVND (reference sequence). With 2 bases removed from V and 6 bases from J, the gap between germline ends came to 13 bases. The CDR3 contains 14 residues. The CDR3 DNA reads TGTGCCAGTAGTATAACAGGGCGGAGGGCTGAAGCTTTCTTT. Amino acids: CASSITGRRAEAFF.

The chain links TRBV9 to TRBJ2-7; D possibly corresponds to TRBD2 (6 bases). CDR1 and CDR2 (germline): SGDLS, YYNGEE. V was shortened by 4 bases and J by 7 bases, with 18 bases between the two germline ends. The CDR3 has 14 amino acids. DNA of the CDR3: TGTGCCAGCAGCCCTCCCGGGACTCGGGGGGAGCAGTACTTC. It encodes CASSPPGTRGEQYF.

The rearrangement uses TRBV18 and TRBJ1-1, with 7 bases fitting TRBD1. The V gene's germline CDR1 is KGHSH and CDR2 LQKENI. CDR3 length: 17 amino acids. After removal of 2 bases from V and 1 base from J, the junction contained 10 bases not matched to a gene. Here the CDR3 reads CASSPNREGASNTEAFF. The CDR3 nucleotides read TGTGCCAGCTCACCAAACAGGGAGGGGGCCTCGAACACTGAAGCTTTCTTT.

The chain carries TRBV10-1 and TRBJ2-3, with D perhaps being TRBD1 or TRBD2 (5 bases each). In germline, CDR1 is WNHNN, CDR2 SYGVQD (reference sequence). The ends were cut back, 4 bases at V and 1 base at J, with 9 bases in the middle. CDR3 length equals 14 residues. This chain's CDR3 is CASSAGTGTDTQYF. CDR3 bases: TGCGCCAGCAGTGCGGGGACCGGCACAGATACGCAGTATTTT.

The V gene is TRBV7-7, the J gene TRBJ2-2; 12 positions agree with TRBD1. CDR3 length equals 16 residues. Germline-derived CDR1 and CDR2 are SSHAT and FNYEAQ (reference sequence). CDR3 in amino acids: CATALQAPGTGGELFF. The CDR3 DNA is TGTGCTACGGCCCTCCAAGCCCCCGGGACAGGGGGCGAGCTGTTTTTT.

This clone occurred once. This sequence joins TRBV5-3 and TRBJ2-1; 8 bases fit TRBD1. TRBV5-3 is assigned to the ORF class and has an uncertain function. The J segment lost 8 bases and the V segment lost 6 bases, leaving 7 bases of the junction unmatched. The CDR3 has 13 amino acids. CDR3 sequence (DNA): TGTGCCAGAACCCGGGACAGGACCGATGAGCAGTTCTTC. This encodes CARTRDRTDEQFF.

The chain couples TRBV7-9 to TRBJ1-1; D is unresolved. Trimming cost V 1 base and J 1 base, with 13 bases left between them. From germline, CDR1 is SEHNR and CDR2 FQNEAQ (reference sequence). The CDR3 contains 16 residues. This chain's CDR3 is CASSLGSSRPNTEAFF. The CDR3 DNA follows: TGTGCCAGCAGCTTAGGGTCCAGTCGCCCGAACACTGAAGCTTTCTTT.

The chain couples TRBV4-2 to TRBJ2-2; the match to TRBD1 covers 8 bases. The CDR3 is 16 amino acids. V gave up 1 base and J gave up 5 bases; unmatched junction bases: 6. Germline assignment: CDR1 LGHNA and CDR2 YNFKEQ. Here the CDR3 DNA reads TGTGCCAGCAGCCAAGCCGACAGGGGTGGGACCGGGGAGCTGTTTTTT. Its protein product is CASSQADRGGTGELFF.

This clone was picked up one time. In nucleotides, the CDR3 is TGTGCCAGCACCCCAGCCGGGACAACCACAGATACGCAGTATTTT. It translates to CASTPAGTTTDTQYF. The chain recombines TRBV7-9 with TRBJ2-3, with a weak D call TRBD1 (6 bases). The CDR3 extends over 15 amino acids. Trimming left V 7 bases short and J 2 bases short, with 16 bases between. The V gene's germline CDR1 is SEHNR and CDR2 FQNEAQ (reference sequence). Full variable domain (outside the CDR3, taken from reference TRBV7-9 and TRBJ2-3): DTGVSQNPRHKITKRGQNVTFRCDPISEHNRLYWYRQTLGQGPEFLTYFQNEAQLEKSRLLSDRFSAERPKGSFSTLEIQRTEQGDSAMYLCASTPAGTTTDTQYFGPGTRLTVL.

This clone was recorded a few times. Other DNA sequences in this specimen translate into the identical CDR3. This sequence joins TRBV19 and TRBJ1-4; possibly TRBD1 for D (5 bases). The CDR3 totals 14 residues. V lost 2 bases, J lost 5 bases, and 9 bases lay in between. Per germline, CDR1 LNHDA and CDR2 SQIVND (reference sequence). CDR3 sequence (DNA): TGTGCCAGTAGTATATCCGGGGGGAATGAAAAACTGTTTTTT. This codes for CASSISGGNEKLFF.